The rows below give T cell receptor beta chains drawn from one sample of a study of blood T cell repertoires in COVID-19. Sequenced by immunoSEQ multiplex PCR; TCRdb stores in-frame clones only, minus some. Among 200,000 to 300,000 clones listed, 82% were seen once. The sample taken for sequencing was peripheral blood. The receptors shown here come from a woman in her fifties or sixties with active or convalescent COVID-19. The CDR3 runs from the conserved cysteine through the conserved F or W. The D gene is left open where the match is weak. Clone size appears in some rows only: once, few, many, or a class for an expanded clone.

clone size: NA; D gene: NA; V gene: TRBV7-6; J gene: TRBJ1-6; CDR3 DNA: TGTGCCAGCAGCGGCCCGGGACATCTTAATTCACCCCTCCACTTT; CDR3 protein: CASSGPGHLNSPLHF
clone size: few; D gene: NA; V gene: TRBV2; J gene: TRBJ2-5; CDR3 DNA: TGTGCCAGCAGTGCAGGCAGGGGTGGCGAGACCCAGTACTTC; CDR3 protein: CASSAGRGGETQYF
clone size: NA; D gene: NA; V gene: TRBV7-9; J gene: TRBJ2-1; CDR3 DNA: TGTGCCAGCAGCTTAGTAAGGTTCAGGGATGAGCAGTTCTTC; CDR3 protein: CASSLVRFRDEQFF
clone size: NA; D gene: TRBD1; V gene: TRBV7-6; J gene: TRBJ1-1; CDR3 DNA: TGTGCCAGCAGCTTAGCGCAGGGGGGTGGCACTGAAGCTTTCTTT; CDR3 protein: CASSLAQGGGTEAFF
clone size: NA; D gene: TRBD1; V gene: TRBV2; J gene: TRBJ2-7; CDR3 DNA: TGTGCCAGCAGCGAGGGGACAGTAGCCTACGAGCAGTACTTC; CDR3 protein: CASSEGTVAYEQYF
clone size: NA; D gene: NA; V gene: TRBV19; J gene: TRBJ2-7; CDR3 DNA: TGTGCCAGTAGCGGTCTACAGGGACACTACGAGCAGTACTTC; CDR3 protein: CASSGLQGHYEQYF
clone size: NA; D gene: NA; V gene: TRBV19; J gene: TRBJ2-7; CDR3 DNA: TGTGCCAGTAGTATCCAGGGGTTCGAGCAGTACTTC; CDR3 protein: CASSIQGFEQYF
clone size: NA; D gene: TRBD1; V gene: TRBV6-5; J gene: TRBJ1-4; CDR3 DNA: TGTGCCAGCAGCCGAAACAGGGGGGACGAAAAACTGTTTTTT; CDR3 protein: CASSRNRGDEKLFF
clone size: NA; D gene: TRBD1; V gene: TRBV19; J gene: TRBJ1-2; CDR3 DNA: TGTGCCAGTAGTAAAGGACAGGGGTCCTATGGCTACACCTTC; CDR3 protein: CASSKGQGSYGYTF
clone size: NA; D gene: NA; V gene: TRBV15; J gene: TRBJ1-1; CDR3 DNA: TGTGCCACCAGCAGAGGGCGGGGGGGGGCAGATGAAGCTTTCTTT; CDR3 protein: CATSRGRGGADEAFF
clone size: NA; D gene: NA; V gene: TRBV6-1; J gene: TRBJ1-5; CDR3 DNA: TGTGCCAGCAGTGAACCTGTGCTCCCGGAGCAGCCCCAGCATTTT; CDR3 protein: CASSEPVLPEQPQHF
clone size: once; D gene: TRBD1; V gene: TRBV4-1; J gene: TRBJ2-1; CDR3 DNA: TGCGCCAGCAGCCAAGAGGACAGGCAAAACAATGAGCAGTTCTTC; CDR3 protein: CASSQEDRQNNEQFF